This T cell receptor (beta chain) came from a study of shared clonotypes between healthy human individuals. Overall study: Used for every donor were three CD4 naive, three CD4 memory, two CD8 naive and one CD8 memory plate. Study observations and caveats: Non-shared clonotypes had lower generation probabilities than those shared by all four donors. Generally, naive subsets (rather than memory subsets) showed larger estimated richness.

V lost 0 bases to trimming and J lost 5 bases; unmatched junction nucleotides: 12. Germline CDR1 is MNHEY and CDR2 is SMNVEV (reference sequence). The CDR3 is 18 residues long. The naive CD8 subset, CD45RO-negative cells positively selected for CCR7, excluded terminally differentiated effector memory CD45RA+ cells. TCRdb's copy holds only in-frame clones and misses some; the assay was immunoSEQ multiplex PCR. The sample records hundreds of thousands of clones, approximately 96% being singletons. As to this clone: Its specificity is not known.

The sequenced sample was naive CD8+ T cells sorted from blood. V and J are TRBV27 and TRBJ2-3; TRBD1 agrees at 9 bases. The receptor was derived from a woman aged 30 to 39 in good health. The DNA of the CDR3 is TGTGCCAGCAGTTTATCTATTGGACAGGGGATTCTATTAGATACGCAGTATTTT. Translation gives CASSLSIGQGILLDTQYF.